This T cell receptor (beta chain) emerged from a study of PD-L1 blockade in urothelial cancer. The wider study: The researchers analyzed blood 3 weeks (second dose) and 6 weeks after treatment start. T cells were recovered from blood samples at a median of approximately 150,000. Findings and limits, study-wide: Better survival was forecast by a pretreatment blood TCR clonality below the median.

The protocol was immunoSEQ multiplex PCR, while the TCRdb copy is restricted to in-frame clones and leaves out a portion. The sample records about 29,000 clones, more than 70% being singletons. V was shortened by 6 bases and J by 2 bases, with 13 bases between the two germline ends. Germline CDR1 and CDR2: KGHSH and LQKENI. This CDR3 region has 15 residues. Peripheral blood mononuclear cells were collected from every patient before and during treatment, yielding between 1 and 8 samples per patient. The table lists this clone with a count of one. What it recognizes is unknown. The sequence was obtained from a man aged 50 to 59 with urothelial cancer. The chain links TRBV18 to TRBJ2-2; D remains ambiguous. Sequenced here: PBMCs, sampled around atezolizumab (anti-PD-L1) treatment. CDR3 loop: CASSQGRGNTGELFF. The CDR3 DNA is TGTGCCAGCTCCCAAGGCCGCGGAAACACCGGGGAGCTGTTTTTT.